A single sample is the source of the 10 T cell receptor beta chains below, sequenced in a study of CD4 T cells in lung cancer. Generated by immunoSEQ multiplex PCR, the TCRdb table keeps only in-frame clones and is missing some. The sample includes more than 200 clones, about nine tenths of them seen just once. After 13 days with mutant 27-mer peptides, PBMCs were restimulated with peptide-pulsed autologous B cells. After restimulation with peptide-pulsed B cells, live T cells secreting IFNgamma were sorted. Sorted cells were expanded at limiting dilution, 3 or 10 per well, for roughly 12 to 20 days. No antigen is known for these receptors. The sample taken for sequencing was a CD4+ T cell line or clone grown in culture. Source of these receptors: a woman aged 55-69 years with non-small cell lung cancer. Some clones in this sample may be carry-over from other donors' samples.

V usage is TRBV21-1 and J usage is TRBJ2-5; the DNA was not compared with TRBD2, the D call given in the table. TRBV21-1 is a pseudogene segment. The CDR3 consists of 13 residues. CDR3 sequence (DNA): TGTGCCAGCAGCTCACGGCCCGGGGAGACCCAGTACTTC. As protein: CASSSRPGETQYF.

This clone was recorded once. V usage is TRBV5-5 and J usage is TRBJ2-7, with a weak D call TRBD1 (5 bases). V lost 4 bases and J lost 0, with 17 bases in between. Germline-derived CDR1 and CDR2 are SGHKS and YYEKEE (reference sequence). The CDR3 covers 16 residues. CDR3 DNA sequence: TGTGCCAGCAGCCCTACCGACAGAACCAGCTCCTACGAGCAGTACTTC. Protein sequence: CASSPTDRTSSYEQYF.

As concerns this clone: The likely explanation is a read error, given a far larger clone one base away. The V call is TRBV1, the J call TRBJ2-3; the table assigns TRBD2, which was not confirmed against the DNA. TRBV1 is a known pseudogene. This CDR3 is 18 amino acids long. The CDR3, as DNA: TGCACCAGCAGCCAACAAAGGACTAGCGGGGGGGGCACAGATACGCAGTATTTT. Translated, it gives CTSSQQRTSGGGTDTQYF.

The chain recombines TRBV20-1 with TRBJ2-2; TRBD1 might be the D (6 bases). The ends were cut back, 6 bases at V and 6 bases at J, with 8 bases in the middle. Germline loops: CDR1 DFQATT, CDR2 SNEGSKA (reference sequence). This CDR3 comprises 11 residues. The CDR3 DNA reads TGCAGTGCCAGGGGCGCCGGGGAGCTGTTTTTT. This translates into CSARGAGELFF.

The chain links TRBV5-8 to TRBJ2-7; a weak D match, TRBD1 (5 bases). Trimming took off 4 bases at V and 0 bases at J, with 17 bases between the two ends. Germline-derived CDR1 and CDR2 are SGHTS and YDEGEE. CDR3 length equals 16 residues. The DNA of the CDR3 is TGTGCCAGCAGCCCTACCGACAGAACCAGCTCCTACGAGCAGTACTTC. This codes for CASSPTDRTSSYEQYF. Using reference TRBV5-8 and TRBJ2-7 for the parts outside the CDR3, the full variable domain is EAGVTQSPTHLIKTRGQQATLRCSPISGHTSVYWYQQALGLGLQFLLWYDEGEERNRGNFPPRFSGRQFPNYSSELNVNALELEDSALYLCASSPTDRTSSYEQYFGPGTRLTVT.

The chain joins TRBV19 to TRBJ2-5; a possible D gene is TRBD1 (5 bases). V dropped 6 bases and J dropped 7 bases, with 15 bases sitting between them. Germline CDR1 and CDR2: LNHDA and SQIVND (reference sequence). The CDR3 spans 13 residues. The CDR3 loop reads CASRDTGHGTQYF. The CDR3 DNA sequence: TGTGCCAGTAGAGATACAGGACATGGGACCCAGTACTTC.

The chain is built from TRBV4-1 and TRBJ1-2; TRBD1 matches 8 bases. This CDR3 has 14 residues. The V gene end was trimmed by 1 base and the J gene end by 4 bases; junction bases not matched to a gene: 2. Germline V gene data show CDR1 as MGHRA and CDR2 as YSYEKL. The CDR3 is CASSQVGTGYGYTF. CDR3 nucleotides: TGCGCCAGCAGCCAAGTTGGGACAGGCTATGGCTACACCTTC.

This rearrangement joins TRBV6-6 to TRBJ2-1; maybe TRBD1 (6 bases). Germline loops: CDR1 MNHNY, CDR2 SVGAGI (reference sequence). The CDR3 consists of 15 residues. The V gene lost 6 bases and the J gene lost 5 bases, with 17 bases spanning the gap. CDR3 in amino acids: CASRAGTSKNNEQFF. As DNA, the CDR3 is TGTGCCAGCAGGGCCGGGACATCGAAAAACAATGAGCAGTTCTTC.

This clone occurred once. This chain uses TRBV4-1 with TRBJ1-3; D perhaps matches TRBD1 (5 bases). Trimming removed 4 bases at V and 5 bases at J, with 15 bases between. The CDR3 consists of 15 residues. CDR1 is MGHRA, CDR2 YSYEKL, per germline. CDR3 sequence reads: CASSPDRDPRNTIYF. The CDR3 DNA follows: TGCGCCAGCAGCCCAGACCGGGACCCTCGAAACACCATATATTTT.

This chain uses TRBV11-2 with TRBJ2-7; TRBD2 matches 10 bases. The germline gives CDR1 SGHAT, CDR2 FQNNGV. The CDR3 consists of 14 residues. Trimming at V came to 5 bases and at J to 7 bases, leaving 8 bases not matched to a gene. The CDR3 nucleotides are TGTGCCAGCAGCCCTGTAGCGGGAGGCGGTGAGCAGTACTTC. Translation gives CASSPVAGGGEQYF.